A selection of T cell receptor beta chains follows, all from one sample in a study of blood T cell repertoires in COVID-19. Libraries were prepared by immunoSEQ multiplex PCR; TCRdb keeps only in-frame clonotypes and omits some of them. The data contain about 140,000 clones, under 80% of them singletons. The sequenced sample was peripheral blood. These TCRs come from a man of 80 years or more with acute or convalescent COVID-19. The CDR3 runs from the conserved cysteine through the conserved F or W. D genes are given only for firm matches. Rows may omit the clone size; those that give it use once, few, many or a size class.

cdr3_aa,cdr3_nt,v_call,d_call,j_call,clone_size,cdr3_length
CASSEDPGQVRGYTF,TGTGCCAGCAGTGAAGATCCTGGACAAGTTCGAGGCTACACCTTC,TRBV2,NA,TRBJ1-2,NA,15
CAISGSGTGKGNQPQHF,TGTGCCATCAGTGGATCCGGGACAGGGAAGGGAAATCAGCCCCAGCATTTT,TRBV10-3,TRBD1,TRBJ1-5,once,17
CSATRGYGYTF,TGCAGCGCCACCAGGGGATATGGCTACACCTTC,TRBV20-1,NA,TRBJ1-2,NA,11
CASRGQGTGVGNEQFF,TGTGCCAGCAGGGGGCAAGGGACAGGGGTGGGCAATGAGCAGTTCTTC,TRBV2,TRBD1,TRBJ2-1,NA,16
CASSQATSGGGNEQFF,TGCGCCAGCAGCCAAGCTACTAGCGGGGGGGGCAATGAGCAGTTCTTC,TRBV4-3,TRBD2,TRBJ2-1,few,16
CASSPQGLGNYGYTF,TGTGCCAGCAGCCCCCAGGGGTTAGGCAACTATGGCTACACCTTC,TRBV27,NA,TRBJ1-2,NA,15
CASSLPRDSSYEQYF,TGTGCCAGCAGCTTACCGAGGGACAGCTCCTACGAGCAGTACTTC,TRBV6-6,TRBD1,TRBJ2-7,few,15
CASSYSSSYEQYF,TGTGCCAGCAGCTATAGCAGCTCCTACGAGCAGTACTTC,TRBV7-3,NA,TRBJ2-7,NA,13
CASSPPRDRGGPTLHF,TGTGCCAGCTCACCACCGCGGGACCGCGGAGGGCCGACCCTCCACTTT,TRBV18,NA,TRBJ1-6,NA,16
CASSQEGRGDYGYTF,TGTGCCAGCAGCCAAGAAGGGCGGGGGGACTATGGCTACACCTTC,TRBV4-2,NA,TRBJ1-2,NA,15
CASSQSTGGQETQYF,TGTGCCAGCAGCCAATCTACAGGGGGCCAAGAGACCCAGTACTTC,TRBV3-1/TRBV3-2,TRBD1,TRBJ2-5,NA,15
CASSLVPIGGNTGELFF,TGTGCCAGCAGCTTAGTCCCGATAGGGGGGAACACCGGGGAGCTGTTTTTT,TRBV7-8,NA,TRBJ2-2,NA,17
CASSADRGWYEQYF,TGTGCCAGCAGCGCCGACAGGGGATGGTACGAGCAGTACTTC,TRBV7-9,TRBD1,TRBJ2-7,NA,14
CASSSELEQFF,TGTGCCAGCAGTTCGGAGCTTGAGCAGTTCTTC,TRBV6-2/TRBV6-3,NA,TRBJ2-1,NA,11
CASSSGTSGGNTQYF,TGCGCCAGCAGCTCCGGGACTAGCGGGGGGAATACGCAGTATTTT,TRBV5-1,TRBD2,TRBJ2-3,once,15
CASRPHQGARSEAFF,TGTGCCAGTAGACCCCACCAGGGGGCTAGATCTGAAGCTTTCTTT,TRBV19,TRBD1,TRBJ1-1,NA,15
CSASKTSGVGEQYF,TGCAGTGCTAGTAAGACTAGCGGGGTTGGCGAGCAGTACTTC,TRBV20-1,TRBD2,TRBJ2-7,NA,14
CAISESGVGQPQHF,TGTGCCATCAGTGAGTCAGGGGTGGGTCAGCCCCAGCATTTT,TRBV10-3,NA,TRBJ1-5,once,14
CASSYSRKTEAFF,TGTGCCAGCAGTTACTCCAGGAAGACTGAAGCTTTCTTT,TRBV6-5,NA,TRBJ1-1,NA,13
CASSYERGTYEQYF,TGTGCCAGCAGTTACGAGCGGGGGACCTACGAGCAGTACTTC,TRBV6-5,TRBD2,TRBJ2-7,NA,14
CASSPPGPANTGELFF,TGTGCCAGCAGCCCACCTGGGCCAGCGAACACCGGGGAGCTGTTTTTT,TRBV7-2,NA,TRBJ2-2,NA,16
CASSHKQTGISYEQYF,TGTGCCAGCAGTCACAAACAGACAGGGATCTCCTACGAGCAGTACTTC,TRBV2,TRBD1,TRBJ2-7,once,16
CASSSDRGKNIQYF,TGTGCCAGCAGCTCGGACAGGGGTAAAAACATTCAGTACTTC,TRBV5-4,TRBD1,TRBJ2-4,NA,14
CASTELAGVQETQYF,TGCGCCAGCACCGAACTAGCGGGGGTGCAAGAGACCCAGTACTTC,TRBV5-1,TRBD2,TRBJ2-5,NA,15
CSVEKRQGGGYTF,TGCAGCGTTGAAAAAAGACAGGGAGGTGGCTACACCTTC,TRBV29-1,TRBD1,TRBJ1-2,NA,13
CASSQTDRPNTEAFF,TGCGCCAGCAGCCAAACGGACAGGCCGAACACTGAAGCTTTCTTT,TRBV4-3,TRBD1,TRBJ1-1,few,15
CASTSSDQPQHF,TGTGCCAGCACCTCGTCGGATCAGCCCCAGCATTTT,TRBV7-2,NA,TRBJ1-5,NA,12
CASSHWGAYTDTQYF,TGTGCCAGCAGCCATTGGGGCGCCTACACAGATACGCAGTATTTT,TRBV7-8,NA,TRBJ2-3,NA,15
CASSPMPRQPQHF,TGTGCCAGCAGTCCCATGCCCAGGCAGCCCCAGCATTTT,TRBV2,NA,TRBJ1-5,NA,13
CAWKRTGRVTGELFF,TGTGCCTGGAAGAGGACAGGGAGGGTCACCGGGGAGCTGTTTTTT,TRBV30,NA,TRBJ2-2,NA,15
CASSERTGNRKLFF,TGTGCCAGCAGTGAACGGACAGGGAATCGAAAACTGTTTTTT,TRBV2,TRBD1,TRBJ1-4,NA,14
CATSDQGTGEASGTTDTQYF,TGTGCCACCAGTGACCAAGGGACAGGGGAGGCTAGCGGGACCACAGATACGCAGTATTTT,TRBV24-1,NA,TRBJ2-3,NA,20
CASSTGGGSTDTQYF,TGTGCCAGCAGTACGGGGGGGGGTAGCACAGATACGCAGTATTTT,TRBV6-2/TRBV6-3,TRBD2,TRBJ2-3,NA,15
CASSYGDTNSYNSPLHF,TGTGCCAGCAGTTACGGGGACACGAACTCCTATAATTCACCCCTCCACTTT,TRBV6-2/TRBV6-3,NA,TRBJ1-6,NA,17
CASSPQGESAFF,TGTGCCAGCAGCCCCCAGGGCGAGTCAGCTTTCTTT,TRBV3-1/TRBV3-2,NA,TRBJ1-1,once,12
CASSSRLAGAQETQYF,TGTGCCAGCAGCTCAAGACTAGCGGGGGCCCAAGAGACCCAGTACTTC,TRBV7-2,TRBD2,TRBJ2-5,NA,16
CASSTSTGTGVYEQYF,TGTGCCAGTAGTACCTCGACAGGGACAGGGGTATACGAGCAGTACTTC,TRBV19,TRBD1,TRBJ2-7,few,16
CSVEETYEQFF,TGCAGCGTTGAAGAAACATATGAGCAGTTCTTC,TRBV29-1,NA,TRBJ2-1,many,11
CAGALQQDTQYF,TGTGCCGGGGCCCTCCAACAAGATACGCAGTATTTT,TRBV2,NA,TRBJ2-3,NA,12
CASSVGRGDQNIQYF,TGTGCCAGCAGTGTGGGGAGGGGGGATCAAAACATTCAGTACTTC,TRBV2,NA,TRBJ2-4,few,15
CASSRQLPGQGVDTQYF,TGTGCCAGCAGCCGACAACTACCGGGACAGGGGGTAGATACGCAGTATTTT,TRBV6-6,TRBD1,TRBJ2-3,few,17
CASSQTGSADNEQFF,TGCGCCAGCAGCCAGACAGGGTCAGCAGACAATGAGCAGTTCTTC,TRBV4-3,TRBD1,TRBJ2-1,NA,15
CASSSGQGYEQYF,TGTGCCAGCAGCTCCGGACAGGGCTACGAGCAGTACTTC,TRBV11-2,TRBD1,TRBJ2-7,NA,13
CASSERRGYEQYF,TGTGCCAGCAGTGAACGAAGAGGATACGAGCAGTACTTC,TRBV2,NA,TRBJ2-7,NA,13
CASRLGQGTVGYTF,TGTGCCAGCAGACTCGGACAGGGGACCGTCGGCTACACCTTC,TRBV5-6,TRBD1,TRBJ1-2,NA,14
CASSINFYGYTF,TGTGCCAGCAGCATCAACTTCTATGGCTACACCTTC,TRBV28,NA,TRBJ1-2,NA,12
CASSIKQGVSDTQYF,TGTGCCAGCAGTATCAAACAGGGGGTCTCAGATACGCAGTATTTT,TRBV27,TRBD1,TRBJ2-3,NA,15
CASSPRTSNTGELFF,TGTGCCAGCAGCCCCAGGACTAGCAACACCGGGGAGCTGTTTTTT,TRBV2,TRBD2,TRBJ2-2,few,15
CASSHPHREKLFF,TGTGCCAGCAGTCACCCGCACAGGGAGAAACTGTTTTTT,TRBV6-5,NA,TRBJ1-4,NA,13
CASSLNPGGTTDSYEQYF,TGCGCCAGCAGCTTGAATCCAGGTGGTACGACCGACTCCTACGAGCAGTACTTC,TRBV5-1,NA,TRBJ2-7,NA,18
CASSQSAGAASGNEQFF,TGTGCCAGCAGCCAATCCGCGGGGGCGGCTTCTGGCAATGAGCAGTTCTTC,TRBV4-2,NA,TRBJ2-1,few,17
CASSLDRASEAFF,TGTGCCAGCAGCTTAGACAGGGCATCTGAAGCTTTCTTT,TRBV7-9,NA,TRBJ1-1,NA,13
CASLIAGKSYEQYF,TGCGCCAGCCTTATAGCGGGGAAATCCTACGAGCAGTACTTC,TRBV5-1,TRBD2,TRBJ2-7,NA,14
CASSLQDGDGYTF,TGTGCCAGCAGCCTGCAGGACGGGGATGGCTACACCTTC,TRBV7-9,NA,TRBJ1-2,many,13
CASSPTGTEVSYNSPLHF,TGTGCCAGCTCGCCTACAGGGACGGAGGTCTCCTATAATTCACCCCTCCACTTT,TRBV18,NA,TRBJ1-6,NA,18
CASSWRGRSDTQYF,TGTGCCAGCAGCTGGCGGGGGCGGTCAGATACGCAGTATTTT,TRBV7-9,NA,TRBJ2-3,NA,14